Below, 10 T cell receptor beta chains from the same sample are listed, as sequenced in a study of T cell repertoires in aging, cancer and after chemotherapy. Multiplex touch-down PCR with TRB-A/B primers amplified rearranged V-D-J TRB sequences. Each CDR3 protein gets one entry after TCRdb re-called the multiplex PCR reads with MiXCR. This repertoire shows some 15,000 distinct CDR3 sequences, approximately 50% found once; its top ten account for approximately 10%. TCR beta rearrangements were amplified from peripheral blood genomic DNA. Sequencing input: blood. These receptors were taken from a human donor in good health.

This chain connects TRBV7-9 to TRBJ2-1, with D unclear. The CDR3 spans 12 residues. The V end lost 5 bases, the J end lost 4 bases, and 6 bases lay between the germline ends. Per germline, CDR1 SEHNR and CDR2 FQNEAQ (reference sequence). The CDR3 DNA reads TGTGCCAGCAGCCCCGATTACAATGAGCAGTTCTTC. The encoded protein is CASSPDYNEQFF.

The rearrangement uses TRBV19 and TRBJ1-1, with D perhaps TRBD1 (5 bases). Per germline, CDR1 LNHDA and CDR2 SQIVND (reference sequence). CDR3 length: 15 amino acids. The V gene lost 3 bases and the J gene lost 4 bases, with 15 bases spanning the gap. The CDR3 coding sequence is TGTGCCAGTAGTATTAAGGTTTCAGGGATCACTGAAGCTTTCTTT. Translation: CASSIKVSGITEAFF.

This clonotype is medium-sized within its sample. V and J are TRBV29-1 and TRBJ2-7, with 9 bases lining up with TRBD1. V was pared by 6 bases and J by 6 bases, with 6 bases of the junction left unmatched. There are 12 residues in the CDR3. CDR1 and CDR2 (germline): SQVTM, ANQGSEA. CDR3 sequence reads: CSVGGQGAEQYF. Here the CDR3 DNA reads TGCAGCGTGGGGGGACAGGGTGCCGAGCAGTACTTC.

This chain uses TRBV27 with TRBJ2-7; D is uncertain. The better agreement between TRBJ2-5 and the DNA end casts doubt on the J call. Germline V gene data show CDR1 as MNHEY and CDR2 as SMNVEV (reference sequence). The CDR3 is 13 amino acids. CDR3: CASSFTPGETQYF. The DNA for the CDR3 is TGTGCCAGCAGTTTTACTCCAGGAGAGACCCAGTACTTC.

The CDR3 nucleotides read TGTGCCAGCAGTGGCTCCTTCCAACCCCGGCCCGAGCAGTACTTC. It encodes CASSGSFQPRPEQYF. The rearrangement links TRBV6-1 to TRBJ2-7; D unclear. The CDR3 is 15 amino acids. In germline, CDR1 is MNHNS, CDR2 SASEGT. V was trimmed by 4 bases and J by 6 bases, leaving 19 bases between them.

This clonotype counts as medium-sized. V and J are TRBV29-1 and TRBJ2-5; D is ambiguous. With 3 bases removed from V and 4 bases from J, the gap between germline ends came to 6 bases. From germline, CDR1 is SQVTM and CDR2 ANQGSEA. The CDR3 consists of 11 residues. CDR3 bases: TGCAGCGTTGACAGGACAGAGACCCAGTACTTC. It encodes CSVDRTETQYF.

The rearrangement links TRBV20-1 to TRBJ1-1, with TRBD1 as a possible D gene (5 bases). This CDR3 is built from 14 residues. Germline V gene lookup returns CDR1 DFQATT and CDR2 SNEGSKA (reference sequence). V was cut by 6 bases and J by 3 bases, with 17 bases left in between. The CDR3 protein is CSARTPQGDTEAFF. CDR3 in DNA: TGCAGTGCCCGGACACCCCAAGGGGACACTGAAGCTTTCTTT.

This clonotype is medium-sized (0.01 to 0.1%). This chain joins TRBV29-1 and TRBJ2-1; 14 bases map to TRBD2. The CDR3 length is 15 residues. V lost 6 bases to trimming and J lost 8 bases; unmatched junction nucleotides: 9. The germline gives CDR1 SQVTM, CDR2 ANQGSEA. The CDR3 region is CSVRTGTSGSYEQFF. CDR3 nucleotides: TGCAGCGTCCGCACCGGGACTAGCGGGAGCTATGAGCAGTTCTTC.

The genes are TRBV11-2 and TRBJ2-5, with D perhaps matching TRBD2 (5 bases). V was cut by 3 bases and J by 7 bases, with 9 bases left in between. The germline V gene encodes CDR1 SGHAT and CDR2 FQNNGV. This CDR3 is built from 12 residues. CDR3 region: CASSLDSGTQYF. CDR3 DNA: TGTGCCAGCAGCTTGGACTCTGGGACCCAGTACTTC. The whole variable domain, remainder taken from reference TRBV11-2 and TRBJ2-5, is EAGVAQSPRYKIIEKRQSVAFWCNPISGHATLYWYQQILGQGPKLLIQFQNNGVVDDSQLPKDRFSAERLKGVDSTLKIQPAKLEDSAVYLCASSLDSGTQYFGPGTRLLVL.

V and J are TRBV11-1 and TRBJ2-1; the match to TRBD1 covers 8 bases. The germline V gene encodes CDR1 SGHAT and CDR2 FQDESV (reference sequence). The CDR3 contains 12 residues. J lost 10 bases, V lost 5 bases, and 4 bases had no gene match. CDR3 sequence: CASSPGQGEQFF. The CDR3 bases are TGTGCCAGCAGCCCAGGACAGGGAGAGCAGTTCTTC.